The 27 T cell receptor beta chains in this list originate from one sample, sequenced in a study of T cell changes during pregnancy in multiple sclerosis. Method: immunoSEQ multiplex PCR; TCRdb's copy keeps in-frame clones and lacks some. The table has some 77,000 clones, 93% seen once. Sequencing used peripheral blood, obtained after pregnancy. The source is a female donor in good health, enrolled as a control in a pregnancy study.

The chain joins TRBV18 to TRBJ2-2, with 7 bases aligning to TRBD1. Germline V gene lookup returns CDR1 KGHSH and CDR2 LQKENI. J gave up 6 bases and V 8 bases, and 15 bases lay outside the gene matches. The CDR3 contains 16 residues. CDR3 in DNA: TGTGCCAGCAACCCTCGGGACAGCGCCACAGCCGGGGAGCTGTTTTTT. Amino acid sequence: CASNPRDSATAGELFF.

This clone was observed once. The V gene is TRBV11-2, the J gene TRBJ2-5; a possible D gene is TRBD2 (5 bases). The CDR3 totals 13 residues. Germline V lookup: CDR1 SGHAT, CDR2 FQNNGV. Trimming cost V 5 bases and J 2 bases, with 9 bases left between them. The DNA for the CDR3 is TGTGCCAGCAGCCTGGACTGGCAAGAGACCCAGTACTTC. Protein: CASSLDWQETQYF.

The gene calls are TRBV19 and TRBJ1-3; D unclear. This CDR3 region has 16 residues. Trimming removed 6 bases at V and 0 bases at J, with 15 bases between. Germline V CDR1 and CDR2: LNHDA, SQIVND (reference sequence). In DNA, the CDR3 is TGTGCCAGTAGCCGTTACCGGGATCACTCTGGAAACACCATATATTTT. It codes for CASSRYRDHSGNTIYF. The variable domain in full, completed from reference TRBV19 and TRBJ1-3, reads DGGITQSPKYLFRKEGQNVTLSCEQNLNHDAMYWYRQDPGQGLRLIYYSQIVNDFQKGDIAEGYSVSREKKESFPLTVTSAQKNPTAFYLCASSRYRDHSGNTIYFGEGSWLTVV.

CDR3 DNA sequence: TGTGCCAGCAGTTTTCTAGGCGAGCAGTTCTTC. This gives the protein CASSFLGEQFF. The chain carries TRBV27 and TRBJ2-1; no firm D call. The germline V gene encodes CDR1 MNHEY and CDR2 SMNVEV (reference sequence). The CDR3 spans 11 residues. V lost 3 bases to trimming and J lost 10 bases, with 7 bases between them.

This chain connects TRBV10-3 to TRBJ2-7, with D possibly TRBD1 on 6 matching bases. Germline V gives CDR1 ENHRY, CDR2 SYGVKD. This CDR3 has 14 residues. V lost 3 bases and J lost 6, with 15 bases in between. CDR3 residues: CAISDGTKIREQYF. The CDR3 nucleotides read TGTGCCATCAGTGACGGGACAAAGATCCGCGAGCAGTACTTC.

The chain is built from TRBV29-1 and TRBJ1-2; no clear D gene. Trimming pared 6 bases from V and 8 bases from J, leaving 22 bases between. Germline V gene data show CDR1 as SQVTM and CDR2 as ANQGSEA. There are 14 residues in the CDR3. The DNA of the CDR3 is TGCAGCGTCCCTAAAAGTGAGGGAACGGCAGGCTACACCTTC. Translating gives CSVPKSEGTAGYTF.

This clone has more than one count but fewer than ten. The chain links TRBV7-8 to TRBJ2-7; TRBD2 aligns across 10 bases. J was trimmed by 4 bases and V by 1 base; bases with no gene match: 13. Germline lookup yields CDR1 SGHVS and CDR2 FQNEAQ. The length of the CDR3 is 18 residues. The CDR3 is CASSLEAASGSMWYEQYF. CDR3 DNA sequence: TGTGCCAGCAGCTTAGAAGCGGCTAGCGGGAGTATGTGGTACGAGCAGTACTTC.

The chain is built from TRBV27 and TRBJ2-5, with D possibly being TRBD1 (6 bases). V gave up 10 bases and J gave up 7 bases, with 19 bases separating them. CDR1 MNHEY and CDR2 SMNVEV come from the germline V gene (reference sequence). This CDR3 has 13 amino acids. The DNA of the CDR3 is TGTGCCACCAGACAGGCCGGGTATGTGACCCAGTACTTC. Protein product: CATRQAGYVTQYF.

The chain links TRBV7-2 to TRBJ1-6; D unclear. CDR3 length: 13 residues. V was pared by 5 bases and J by 6 bases, with 8 bases between. Looked up from germline, CDR1 is SGHTA and CDR2 is FQGNSA. CDR3 in DNA: TGTGCCAGCAGCCAACAACGTAATTCACCCCTCCACTTT. This sequence encodes CASSQQRNSPLHF.

CDR3 sequence reads: CASSAGTGSNYGYTF. Written as DNA, the CDR3 is TGTGCCAGCTCCGCCGGGACAGGGTCGAACTATGGCTACACCTTC. V gene TRBV6-6 combines with J gene TRBJ1-2; 9 bases fit TRBD1. Germline lookup yields CDR1 MNHNY and CDR2 SVGAGI (reference sequence). With 8 bases clipped from V and 2 bases from J, the junction kept 9 bases outside the gene matches. The CDR3 loop spans 15 amino acids.

The chain couples TRBV6-5 to TRBJ1-3, with 7 bases that match TRBD1. The CDR3 loop spans 16 amino acids. Germline lookup yields CDR1 MNHEY and CDR2 SVGAGI. The V gene end was trimmed by 0 bases and the J gene end by 0 bases; junction bases not matched to a gene: 2. The CDR3 sequence: CASSYSTGRSGNTIYF. DNA for the CDR3: TGTGCCAGCAGTTACTCGACAGGGCGCTCTGGAAACACCATATATTTT.

The chain uses TRBV11-2 and TRBJ1-3; D is perhaps TRBD1 (5 bases). The ends were cut back, 4 bases at V and 1 base at J, with 14 bases in the middle. Germline loops: CDR1 SGHAT, CDR2 FQNNGV. This CDR3 has 16 residues. Here the CDR3 DNA reads TGTGCCAGCAGCTACAGACCCCAGGGATCTGGAAACACCATATATTTT. Its translation: CASSYRPQGSGNTIYF. Looking up the rest from reference TRBV11-2 and TRBJ1-3 gives the full variable domain: EAGVAQSPRYKIIEKRQSVAFWCNPISGHATLYWYQQILGQGPKLLIQFQNNGVVDDSQLPKDRFSAERLKGVDSTLKIQPAKLEDSAVYLCASSYRPQGSGNTIYFGEGSWLTVV.

V and J are TRBV18 and TRBJ1-5, with D tentatively TRBD1 (6 bases). V lost 6 bases, J lost 2 bases, and 14 bases lay in between. Germline CDR1 KGHSH, CDR2 LQKENI. This CDR3 contains 15 residues. CDR3 protein: CASSATGSGNQPQHF. CDR3 DNA: TGTGCCAGCTCCGCGACAGGCTCGGGCAATCAGCCCCAGCATTTT.

This clone was counted once. The V call is TRBV7-2, the J call TRBJ2-5; no firm D call. The CDR3 spans 12 residues. Germline V lookup: CDR1 SGHTA, CDR2 FQGNSA. V lost 3 bases to trimming and J lost 5 bases, with 7 bases between them. In nucleotides, the CDR3 is TGTGCCAGCAGCTTTATGCGGGAGACCCAGTACTTC. It encodes CASSFMRETQYF.

The chain joins TRBV27 to TRBJ1-5; D is unresolved. There are 15 residues in the CDR3. Trimming left V 6 bases short and J 0 bases short, with 12 bases between. Germline values: CDR1 MNHEY, CDR2 SMNVEV (reference sequence). The CDR3 region has the DNA TGTGCCAGCAGCCGACTTCCGACTAGCAATCAGCCCCAGCATTTT. The encoded protein is CASSRLPTSNQPQHF.

This chain connects TRBV10-3 to TRBJ2-5; TRBD2 agrees at 7 bases. CDR3 size: 13 residues. V was clipped by 7 bases and J by 5 bases; unmatched bases: 7. Germline CDR1 ENHRY, CDR2 SYGVKD. CDR3 protein: CAITAGSGETQYF. CDR3 sequence (DNA): TGTGCCATCACAGCGGGGTCGGGGGAGACCCAGTACTTC.

CDR3 bases: TGTGCCAGCAGCTCGGGACAGTCCTATGGCTACACCTTC. Residues: CASSSGQSYGYTF. The V gene is TRBV6-5, the J gene TRBJ1-2, with 7 bases fitting TRBD1. Germline V gene data show CDR1 as MNHEY and CDR2 as SVGAGI. Trimming at V came to 6 bases and at J to 4 bases, leaving 5 bases not matched to a gene. This CDR3 has 13 residues.

This clone was detected a few times. The V gene is TRBV7-2, the J gene TRBJ2-4; 7 nucleotides line up with TRBD2. The V segment lost 4 bases and the J segment 5 bases; nucleotides outside the gene matches: 11. Germline V gives CDR1 SGHTA, CDR2 FQGNSA. This CDR3 spans 16 amino acids. The CDR3 nucleotides read TGTGCCAGCAGCTATAGCGCTGTGCGGGAGCAAAACATTCAGTACTTC. It encodes CASSYSAVREQNIQYF.

This chain connects TRBV7-2 to TRBJ2-5; 7 bases agree with TRBD2. Germline V lookup: CDR1 SGHTA, CDR2 FQGNSA. Losses at the gene ends were 5 bases for V and 4 bases for J; bases not matched to a gene: 4. The CDR3 runs 13 residues. CDR3: CASSGGSGETQYF. The CDR3 coding sequence is TGTGCCAGCAGCGGCGGGAGCGGAGAGACCCAGTACTTC.

This chain uses TRBV5-1 with TRBJ1-2, with 9 bases identical to TRBD1. Trimming cost V 5 bases and J 4 bases; bases outside gene matches: 9. The CDR3 spans 15 residues. Germline values: CDR1 SGHRS, CDR2 YFSETQ. The CDR3 here is CASRSGTGLIYGYTF. The CDR3 bases are TGCGCCAGCAGGTCGGGGACAGGGCTAATCTATGGCTACACCTTC.

The genes are TRBV30 and TRBJ2-3; D possibly corresponds to TRBD2 (7 bases). This CDR3 is 16 amino acids long. V was shortened by 3 bases and J by 1 base, with 17 bases between the two germline ends. The germline V gene encodes CDR1 GTSNPN and CDR2 SVGIG (reference sequence). The CDR3 bases are TGTGCCTGGAGCCGGGGGGCCCTTTTCCGCACAGATACGCAGTATTTT. This translates into CAWSRGALFRTDTQYF.

The chain couples TRBV6-5 to TRBJ2-3; TRBD2 matches at 7 bases. CDR1 is MNHEY and CDR2 is SVGAGI in the germline V gene. The CDR3 has 15 amino acids. Losses at the gene ends were 5 bases for V and 3 bases for J; bases not matched to a gene: 8. CDR3 DNA: TGTGCCAGCAGTCGGGACTATCAACTTACAGATACGCAGTATTTT. It is translated as CASSRDYQLTDTQYF.

This rearrangement joins TRBV15 to TRBJ2-1; possibly TRBD2 for D (8 bases). The germline gives CDR1 LNHNV, CDR2 YYDKDF (reference sequence). CDR3 length equals 15 residues. V dropped 3 bases and J dropped 4 bases, with 13 bases sitting between them. The CDR3 here is CATSRTGTRYNEQFF. As DNA, the CDR3 is TGTGCCACCAGCAGGACAGGGACTAGATACAATGAGCAGTTCTTC.

This clone was counted once. The genes are TRBV7-3 and TRBJ2-5; 12 nucleotides line up with TRBD2. The CDR3 totals 15 residues. V lost 5 bases and J lost 5; bases outside the gene matches: 6. From germline, CDR1 is SGHTA and CDR2 FQGTGA. The CDR3 sequence: CASSQTSGGWETQYF. The CDR3 nucleotides read TGTGCCAGCAGCCAGACTAGCGGGGGCTGGGAGACCCAGTACTTC.

The chain uses TRBV4-2 and TRBJ2-3; TRBD2 matches 8 bases. The V gene's germline CDR1 is LGHNA and CDR2 YNFKEQ. This CDR3 spans 17 amino acids. V was pared by 0 bases and J by 2 bases, with 7 bases of the junction left unmatched. The DNA for the CDR3 is TGTGCCAGCAGCCAAGACCGGAGCGGGGGTCCCACAGATACGCAGTATTTT. Translating gives CASSQDRSGGPTDTQYF.

Notes on this clone: The sample holds other DNA sequences that translate to the same CDR3. The genes are TRBV18 and TRBJ2-5, with a weak D call TRBD2 (5 bases). CDR1 and CDR2 from the germline V gene are KGHSH and LQKENI. The V end lost 3 bases, the J end lost 2 bases, and 10 bases lay between the germline ends. This CDR3 has 14 residues. CDR3 loop: CASSPPGSQETQYF. DNA for the CDR3: TGTGCCAGCTCACCCCCGGGATCGCAAGAGACCCAGTACTTC.

The rearrangement joins TRBV10-2 to TRBJ2-3; TRBD2 matches 9 bases. With V trimmed by 8 bases and J by 4 bases, 10 bases remained unmatched. Per germline, CDR1 WSHSY and CDR2 SAAADI. This CDR3 has 15 residues. The CDR3 DNA sequence: TGCGCCAGCGGCCTTGCGGGGGGGCCTGCAGATACGCAGTATTTT. It encodes CASGLAGGPADTQYF.